Sequencing of this T cell receptor beta chain was carried out in a study of breast tumors, draining lymph nodes, adjacent tissues. As to this clonotype: A read error is possible here, since a much larger clone lies one base away.

From the multiplex PCR reads, TCRdb called clonotypes with MiXCR, one entry per CDR3 protein. Of some 120,000 distinct CDR3 sequences in the sample, just under 20% were seen once. The lymph nodes were axillary draining lymph nodes from breast cancer patients. This CDR3 contains 14 residues. The V gene's germline CDR1 is MNHEY and CDR2 SMNVEV (reference sequence). This chain joins TRBV27 and TRBJ2-7; either TRBD1 or TRBD2 may fit D (7 bases each). The sequence came from a female donor with breast cancer. Some clones in this sample may be carry-over from other donors' samples. Input material: axillary lymph node tissue. In DNA form, the CDR3 reads TGTGCCAGCAGTTCCAGGGGGGGATACTACGAGCGGTACTTC. Translating gives CASSSRGGYYERYF.